Following are 21 T cell receptor beta chains from one sample sequenced in a study of resident and recirculating memory T cells in vitiligo. Profiled with immunoSEQ multiplex PCR; TCRdb holds only in-frame clones, not every one. In the table there are roughly 76,000 clones, more than 85% of which are singletons. The sample comprised blood. These receptors came from a male donor with vitiligo.

V usage is TRBV5-1 and J usage is TRBJ2-1; the match to TRBD2 covers 10 bases. The V and J ends lost 4 bases and 4 bases, in that order; junction bases with no gene match: 11. From germline, CDR1 is SGHRS and CDR2 YFSETQ. This CDR3 has 17 amino acids. CDR3 DNA sequence: TGCGCCAGCAGCCCCCGAACCCAGCGGGGGGGTTACAATGAGCAGTTCTTC. Its protein product is CASSPRTQRGGYNEQFF.

This clone showed up just once. CDR3 bases: TGTGCCAGCTGGAGAACTCTTCGTCCCGGGGAGCTGTTTTTT. This encodes CASWRTLRPGELFF. This sequence joins TRBV6-1 and TRBJ2-2; D remains ambiguous. This CDR3 is built from 14 residues. CDR1 and CDR2 (germline): MNHNS, SASEGT. V shed 8 bases and J shed 6 bases, with 16 bases lying between them.

The chain employs TRBV6-1 and TRBJ1-4; no clear D gene. The ends were cut back, 2 bases at V and 0 bases at J, with 10 bases in the middle. The CDR3 runs to 16 residues. The germline gives CDR1 MNHNS, CDR2 SASEGT. The CDR3 DNA follows: TGTGCCAGCAGTGAACAAGTAGGAGCAACTAATGAAAAACTGTTTTTT. Translating it yields CASSEQVGATNEKLFF.

The chain links TRBV7-2 to TRBJ2-7; TRBD2 agrees at 7 bases. The V gene end was trimmed by 1 base and the J gene end by 1 base; junction bases not matched to a gene: 4. The germline CDR1 and CDR2 sequences are SGHTA and FQGNSA. CDR3 size: 15 residues. The CDR3 sequence is CASSLGGTISYEQYF. CDR3 nucleotides: TGTGCCAGCAGCTTAGGAGGGACTATATCCTACGAGCAGTACTTC.

V is TRBV29-1 and J is TRBJ2-1; 10 bases fit TRBD2. Trimming at V came to 4 bases and at J to 4 bases, leaving 4 bases not matched to a gene. There are 14 residues in the CDR3. The V gene's germline CDR1 is SQVTM and CDR2 ANQGSEA. CDR3 protein: CSVGETSGYNEQFF. The CDR3, as DNA: TGCAGCGTTGGTGAGACTAGCGGGTACAATGAGCAGTTCTTC.

The CDR3 sequence is CASSFGRTGEATNEKLFF. CDR3 nucleotide sequence: TGTGCCAGCAGCTTTGGCCGGACAGGGGAAGCAACTAATGAAAAACTGTTTTTT. The V and J genes are TRBV7-9 and TRBJ1-4, with 9 bases identical to TRBD1. Germline CDR1 reads SEHNR; CDR2 reads FQNEAQ (reference sequence). The CDR3 is 18 amino acids. The ends lost 3 bases at V and 0 bases at J; junction bases unmatched: 8.

This chain uses TRBV9 with TRBJ1-1; 10 nucleotides match TRBD1. Germline V gives CDR1 SGDLS, CDR2 YYNGEE. Trimming at V came to 3 bases and at J to 10 bases, leaving 9 bases not matched to a gene. This CDR3 is built from 14 residues. In DNA form, the CDR3 reads TGTGCCAGCAGCGACCGGGACAGGGGCATTGGAGCTTTCTTT. It specifies CASSDRDRGIGAFF.

V is TRBV9 and J is TRBJ1-1, with D maybe TRBD1 (6 bases). The germline V gene has CDR1 SGDLS and CDR2 YYNGEE. The V end was cut by 1 base, the J end by 0 bases, with 25 bases between. The CDR3 is 20 amino acids. CDR3 region: CASSVSYSRAADRMNTEAFF. CDR3 bases: TGTGCCAGCAGCGTAAGCTATTCTCGGGCGGCTGACAGGATGAACACTGAAGCTTTCTTT.

The chain joins TRBV6-5 to TRBJ2-3; D gene unclear. The CDR3 totals 13 residues. CDR1 and CDR2 from the germline V gene are MNHEY and SVGAGI. Trimming cost V 0 bases and J 6 bases, with 7 bases left between them. The CDR3 nucleotides read TGTGCCAGCAGTTACTCTATACTGGATACGCAGTATTTT. Translating it yields CASSYSILDTQYF.

This chain connects TRBV4-3 to TRBJ2-7; 8 bases fit TRBD1. CDR3 length: 14 residues. CDR1 is LGHNA, CDR2 YSLEER, per germline. The J segment lost 3 bases and the V segment lost 6 bases, leaving 7 bases of the junction unmatched. In DNA form, the CDR3 reads TGCGCCAGCAGTACTTGGACAGGGAACTACGAGCAGTACTTC. This sequence encodes CASSTWTGNYEQYF.

The chain carries TRBV6-6 and TRBJ2-1, with 8 bases lining up with TRBD1. CDR1 and CDR2 from the germline V gene are MNHNY and SVGAGI (reference sequence). There are 16 residues in the CDR3. V lost 7 bases, J lost 9 bases, and 17 bases stayed unmatched. The CDR3 is CASTNQQGVRRVEQFF. In nucleotides, the CDR3 is TGTGCCAGCACTAATCAACAGGGGGTCCGTCGTGTTGAGCAGTTCTTC.

The table lists this clone with a count of one. The chain has TRBV7-2 and TRBJ2-7; 7 bases are a match to TRBD2. From germline, CDR1 is SGHTA and CDR2 FQGNSA. The CDR3 is 15 amino acids. V was pared by 4 bases and J by 5 bases, with 11 bases of the junction left unmatched. Here the CDR3 DNA reads TGTGCCAGCAGCTCTATGGGGGGGAACTGGAACGAGCAGTACTTC. Amino acid sequence: CASSSMGGNWNEQYF.

CDR3 protein: CASSSRTAGNTIYF. CDR3 DNA sequence: TGTGCCAGTAGTAGCAGGACAGCTGGAAACACCATATATTTT. This sequence joins TRBV19 and TRBJ1-3, with a possible D match to TRBD1 (6 bases). Germline lookup yields CDR1 LNHDA and CDR2 SQIVND (reference sequence). With 4 bases removed from V and 2 bases from J, the gap between germline ends came to 9 bases. The CDR3 consists of 14 residues.

This sequence joins TRBV7-2 and TRBJ2-3; 10 bases match TRBD2. The CDR3 loop spans 17 amino acids. Germline lookup yields CDR1 SGHTA and CDR2 FQGNSA. Losses at the gene ends were 5 bases for V and 4 bases for J; bases not matched to a gene: 12. This chain's CDR3 is CASSLPPSGGAPDTQYF. For the CDR3, the DNA is TGTGCCAGCAGCCTCCCCCCCAGCGGGGGGGCTCCAGATACGCAGTATTTT.

The chain is built from TRBV6-5 and TRBJ1-1; maybe TRBD1 (5 bases). The CDR3 contains 14 residues. Between the trimmed V and J ends, which lost 6 bases and 0 bases, there was a span of 11 bases. Germline V CDR1 and CDR2: MNHEY, SVGAGI. CDR3 sequence: CASSTLTVNTEAFF. CDR3 sequence (DNA): TGTGCCAGCAGCACGTTGACAGTGAACACTGAAGCTTTCTTT.

The chain couples TRBV9 to TRBJ2-1; 11 nucleotides line up with TRBD1. Germline trimming cut 4 bases from V and 7 bases from J; bases unmatched to any gene: 7. The CDR3 has 15 residues. The germline gives CDR1 SGDLS, CDR2 YYNGEE. This CDR3 reads CASSPLGTGGNEQFF. CDR3 sequence (DNA): TGTGCCAGCAGCCCTCTCGGGACAGGGGGTAATGAGCAGTTCTTC.

CDR3 amino acids: CASSLLGQGLGYEQYF. CDR3 DNA sequence: TGTGCCAGCAGCTTGTTGGGCCAAGGATTAGGCTACGAGCAGTACTTC. The rearrangement uses TRBV5-4 and TRBJ2-7; no clear D gene. This CDR3 has 16 amino acids. The germline V gene encodes CDR1 SGHNT and CDR2 YYREEE (reference sequence). V gave up 1 base and J gave up 3 bases, with 17 bases separating them.

V is TRBV7-2 and J is TRBJ2-7; D perhaps matches TRBD1 (6 bases). The V end lost 4 bases, the J end lost 4 bases, and 14 bases lay between the germline ends. The CDR3 totals 14 residues. Germline V gives CDR1 SGHTA, CDR2 FQGNSA. The CDR3 DNA follows: TGTGCCAGCAGCTCAAGCCGGGACATATACGAGCAGTACTTC. Its protein product is CASSSSRDIYEQYF.

The chain couples TRBV20-1 to TRBJ1-2, with unresolved D. The CDR3 runs 11 residues. The V and J ends lost 4 bases and 6 bases respectively, with 9 bases between them. Germline V gene sequence: CDR1 DFQATT, CDR2 SNEGSKA (reference sequence). CDR3: CSATREDGYTF. CDR3 bases: TGCAGTGCTACAAGGGAGGATGGCTACACCTTC.

The table lists this clone with a count of one. V and J are TRBV7-3 and TRBJ2-2; 8 positions agree with TRBD1. Looked up from germline, CDR1 is SGHTA and CDR2 is FQGTGA. The CDR3 is made up of 16 amino acids. V shed 0 bases and J 8 bases; nucleotides not matched to a gene: 8. Here the CDR3 reads CASSLTSTGGSGELFF. Here the CDR3 DNA reads TGTGCCAGCAGCTTAACGAGCACAGGGGGTTCTGGGGAGCTGTTTTTT.

The J gene is TRBJ1-1, the V gene TRBV6-5; TRBD1 matches at 7 bases. This CDR3 contains 15 residues. The V segment lost 7 bases and the J segment 4 bases; nucleotides outside the gene matches: 12. Germline V gene lookup returns CDR1 MNHEY and CDR2 SVGAGI. DNA for the CDR3: TGTGCCAGCACCCCATTGGAGGCAGGGGGCACTGAAGCTTTCTTT. It specifies CASTPLEAGGTEAFF.